Here is one T cell receptor (beta chain) with its context. There are 17 residues in the CDR3. The V gene's germline CDR1 is SGHTS and CDR2 YDEGEE. V dropped 4 bases and J dropped 4 bases, with 23 bases sitting between them. The source of the sample is a study of blood T cell repertoires in COVID-19. About the study: The study drew acute and convalescent COVID-19 samples from the United States, Italy and Spain. PBMCs, B-cell-depleted T cells, or T cells provided the cDNA or gDNA that made up the material.

Original analysis: Estimation of nucleated cell counts relied on the amplification of reference gene primers. TCRdb keeps only in-frame clones here, not all; method: immunoSEQ multiplex PCR. V, J and clone size are taken as reported in that table, and D and trimming were inferred from the DNA itself. Of over 250,000 clones listed, approximately 83% are singletons. The clonotype originates from a woman in her 70s with acute or convalescent COVID-19. Sequencing input: peripheral blood. This chain links TRBV5-8 with TRBJ2-5; possibly TRBD1 for D (6 bases). The CDR3 loop is CASSPGRGAHQAETQYF. The CDR3 bases are TGTGCCAGCAGCCCTGGCAGGGGTGCCCACCAGGCAGAGACCCAGTACTTC. The full variable domain, in which reference TRBV5-8 and TRBJ2-5 provide the parts outside the CDR3, is EAGVTQSPTHLIKTRGQQATLRCSPISGHTSVYWYQQALGLGLQFLLWYDEGEERNRGNFPPRFSGRQFPNYSSELNVNALELEDSALYLCASSPGRGAHQAETQYFGPGTRLLVL.